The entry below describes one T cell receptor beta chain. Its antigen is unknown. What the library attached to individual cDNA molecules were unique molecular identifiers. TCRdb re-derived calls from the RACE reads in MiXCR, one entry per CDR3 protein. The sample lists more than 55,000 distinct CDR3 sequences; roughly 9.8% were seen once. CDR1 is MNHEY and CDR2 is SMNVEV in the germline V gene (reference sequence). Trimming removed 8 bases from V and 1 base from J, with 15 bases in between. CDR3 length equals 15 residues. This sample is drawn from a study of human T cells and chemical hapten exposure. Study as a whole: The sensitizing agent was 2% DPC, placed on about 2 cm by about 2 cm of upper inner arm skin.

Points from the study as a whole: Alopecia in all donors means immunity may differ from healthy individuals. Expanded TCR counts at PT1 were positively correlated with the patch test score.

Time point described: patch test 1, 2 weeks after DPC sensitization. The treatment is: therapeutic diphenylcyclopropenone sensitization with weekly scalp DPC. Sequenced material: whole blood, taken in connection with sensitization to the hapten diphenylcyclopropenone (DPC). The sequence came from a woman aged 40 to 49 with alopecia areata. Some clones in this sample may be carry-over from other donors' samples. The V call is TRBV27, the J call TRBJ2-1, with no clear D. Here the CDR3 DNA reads TGTGCCAGCCGCCGGAAGGAAAGGTCCTACAATGAGCAGTTCTTC. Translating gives CASRRKERSYNEQFF.